The 28 T cell receptor beta chains below were found in one sample sequenced in a study of early T cells in non-severe SARS-CoV-2 infection. Using its own MiXCR run on the 5' RACE reads, TCRdb lists one record per CDR3 protein. The sample has around 25,000 distinct CDR3 sequences; about 2.7% are singletons. The sample comprised whole blood. The receptor set was obtained from an adult who was a healthcare worker with PCR-confirmed SARS-CoV-2 infection or an uninfected control (not recorded which).

This clonotype appeared many times. V usage is TRBV3-1 and J usage is TRBJ2-5; D is uncertain. Germline CDR1 reads LGHDT; CDR2 reads YNNKEL (reference sequence). CDR3 length equals 13 residues. Trimming took off 2 bases at V and 7 bases at J, with 11 bases between the two ends. The CDR3 protein is CASSQTVQVTQYF. The CDR3 nucleotides read TGTGCCAGCAGCCAAACGGTGCAGGTGACCCAGTACTTC.

This clonotype was recorded many times. The chain is built from TRBV7-6 and TRBJ2-5; D gene uncertain. The CDR3 consists of 14 residues. Germline assignment: CDR1 SGHVS and CDR2 FNYEAQ. Trimming removed 5 bases at V and 5 bases at J, with 15 bases between. The CDR3, as DNA: TGTGCCAGCAGCCCCCGAACGCGGTCGGAGACCCAGTACTTC. It translates to CASSPRTRSETQYF.

This clonotype was seen more than once but under ten times. V is TRBV6-6 and J is TRBJ2-1, with 9 bases fitting TRBD1. The ends lost 0 bases at V and 9 bases at J; junction bases unmatched: 3. The CDR3 contains 14 residues. Germline CDR1 reads MNHNY; CDR2 reads SVGAGI (reference sequence). CDR3 protein: CASSYSTGGTEQFF. CDR3 sequence (DNA): TGTGCCAGCAGTTACTCGACAGGGGGAACTGAGCAGTTCTTC.

This clonotype was counted at least ten times. The V gene is TRBV7-9, the J gene TRBJ2-2; no definite D call. Germline CDR1 reads SEHNR; CDR2 reads FQNEAQ (reference sequence). The V end was cut by 7 bases, the J end by 5 bases, with 8 bases between. The CDR3 contains 12 residues. CDR3 nucleotides: TGTGCCAGCACCTGGGGAACCGGGGAGCTGTTTTTT. Translated: CASTWGTGELFF.

This clonotype appeared many times. The gene calls are TRBV9 and TRBJ1-5; possible D gene TRBD1, 6 bases. Per the germline V gene, CDR1 is SGDLS and CDR2 is YYNGEE. Trimming cost V 2 bases and J 0 bases, with 6 bases left between them. The CDR3 consists of 14 residues. In DNA form, the CDR3 reads TGTGCCAGCAGCGTGGGACATAGCAATCAGCCCCAGCATTTT. This sequence encodes CASSVGHSNQPQHF.

This clonotype was observed at least ten times. This chain joins TRBV7-6 and TRBJ2-1, with TRBD1 as a possible D gene (5 bases). Germline V CDR1 and CDR2: SGHVS, FNYEAQ. The CDR3 covers 13 residues. V was cut by 2 bases and J by 7 bases, with 9 bases left in between. CDR3 residues: CASSLRGRNEQFF. The CDR3 nucleotides are TGTGCCAGCAGCTTAAGGGGCCGGAATGAGCAGTTCTTC.

This clonotype was seen ten or more times. The chain joins TRBV5-8 to TRBJ2-7, with D possibly matching TRBD2 (5 bases). The CDR3 has 13 residues. V was pared by 3 bases and J by 2 bases, with 9 bases between. CDR1 and CDR2 from the germline V gene are SGHTS and YDEGEE. CDR3 loop: CASSWGAAYEQYV. The DNA of the CDR3 is TGTGCCAGCAGCTGGGGAGCCGCCTACGAGCAGTACGTC.

This clonotype was detected many times. The chain combines TRBV30 with TRBJ2-3; D unresolved. Deletions cut 4 bases from V and 0 bases from J, with 11 bases between. Germline loops: CDR1 GTSNPN, CDR2 SVGIG (reference sequence). This CDR3 is 14 amino acids long. CDR3 in amino acids: CAWKREPSTDTQYF. The CDR3 nucleotides read TGTGCCTGGAAGCGCGAACCTAGCACAGATACGCAGTATTTT. The whole variable domain, filled in from reference TRBV30 and TRBJ2-3, reads SQTIHQWPATLVQPVGSPLSLECTVEGTSNPNLYWYRQAAGRGLQLLFYSVGIGQISSEVPQNLSASRPQDRQFILSSKKLLLSDSGFYLCAWKREPSTDTQYFGPGTRLTVL.

This clonotype has ten or more counts. The V call is TRBV7-2, the J call TRBJ2-1; D may correspond to TRBD1 or TRBD2 (5 bases each). This CDR3 comprises 15 residues. The germline V gene encodes CDR1 SGHTA and CDR2 FQGNSA. The V end lost 2 bases, the J end lost 1 base, and 9 bases lay between the germline ends. Here the CDR3 reads CASSLTWGSYNEQFF. DNA of the CDR3: TGTGCCAGCAGCTTAACGTGGGGGTCCTACAATGAGCAGTTCTTC.

This clonotype was found many times. V and J are TRBV15 and TRBJ1-5; D is ambiguous. The CDR3 is 15 amino acids. The V and J ends lost 3 bases and 0 bases respectively, with 9 bases between them. Per germline, CDR1 LNHNV and CDR2 YYDKDF (reference sequence). The CDR3: CATSREENSNQPQHF. CDR3 nucleotides: TGTGCCACCAGCAGGGAAGAGAATAGCAATCAGCCCCAGCATTTT.

In its sample, this clonotype was seen many times. The chain joins TRBV30 to TRBJ2-2; TRBD2 is a possible D gene (6 bases). Germline CDR1 GTSNPN, CDR2 SVGIG (reference sequence). This CDR3 has 14 residues. V was clipped by 4 bases and J by 6 bases, with 15 bases between them. Written as DNA, the CDR3 is TGTGCCTGGACGCTCACCCGGGACTCCGGGGAGCTGTTTTTT. Its protein is CAWTLTRDSGELFF. Filled out from reference TRBV30 and TRBJ2-2, the complete variable domain reads SQTIHQWPATLVQPVGSPLSLECTVEGTSNPNLYWYRQAAGRGLQLLFYSVGIGQISSEVPQNLSASRPQDRQFILSSKKLLLSDSGFYLCAWTLTRDSGELFFGEGSRLTVL.

The table lists this clonotype with many counts. The rearrangement joins TRBV6-5 to TRBJ2-7; D unclear. The V end lost 6 bases, the J end lost 0 bases, and 15 bases lay between the germline ends. The CDR3 covers 15 residues. CDR1 is MNHEY and CDR2 is SVGAGI in the germline V gene. The CDR3 sequence: CASSYSHLGSYEQYV. The CDR3 coding sequence is TGTGCCAGCAGCTATTCTCACCTAGGCTCCTACGAGCAGTACGTC.

This clonotype occurred many times. The gene calls are TRBV10-3 and TRBJ2-3, with 7 bases that match TRBD1. V lost 0 bases to trimming and J lost 4 bases; unmatched junction nucleotides: 7. The CDR3 contains 16 residues. The germline V gene has CDR1 ENHRY and CDR2 SYGVKD. DNA for the CDR3: TGTGCCATCAGTGAGTCCAAGGGGGCGGAGGCAGATACGCAGTATTTT. This codes for CAISESKGAEADTQYF.

This clonotype came up many times. CDR3: CASSLDPQGAETQYF. DNA of the CDR3: TGTGCCAGCAGCTTAGATCCTCAGGGGGCGGAGACCCAGTACTTC. V usage is TRBV11-2 and J usage is TRBJ2-5; 8 bases map to TRBD1. This CDR3 has 15 residues. J was trimmed by 5 bases and V by 0 bases; bases with no gene match: 5. In germline, CDR1 is SGHAT, CDR2 FQNNGV.

This clonotype was recorded at least ten times. The chain has TRBV2 and TRBJ2-2; TRBD1 matches at 8 bases. Trimming at V came to 8 bases and at J to 2 bases, leaving 1 base not matched to a gene. CDR3 length equals 13 residues. CDR1 and CDR2 (germline): SNHLY, FYNNEI. The CDR3 DNA sequence: TGTGCCAGCGGACAGGGAAACACCGGGGAGCTGTTTTTT. Its translation: CASGQGNTGELFF.

In its sample, this clonotype was seen many times. CDR3 sequence: CASSPSGLAGRNTGELFF. CDR3 nucleotides: TGTGCCAGCAGCCCCAGTGGACTAGCGGGGAGGAACACCGGGGAGCTGTTTTTT. J is TRBJ2-2 and V is TRBV3-1; TRBD2 matches at 12 bases. From germline, CDR1 is LGHDT and CDR2 YNNKEL (reference sequence). Trimming removed 4 bases from V and 1 base from J; junction bases left unmatched: 7. The CDR3 is 18 residues long.

The sample holds many counts of this clonotype. This chain connects TRBV7-2 to TRBJ1-1; the D gene is possibly TRBD1 (6 bases). The CDR3 runs 15 residues. With 2 bases removed from V and 6 bases from J, the gap between germline ends came to 16 bases. Germline values: CDR1 SGHTA, CDR2 FQGNSA. The CDR3: CASSLSFLGAAEAFF. CDR3 DNA sequence: TGTGCCAGCAGCTTAAGTTTTTTGGGGGCGGCTGAAGCTTTCTTT.

In this sample, this clonotype turned up many times. The chain employs TRBV2 and TRBJ2-2; D unclear. Germline V CDR1 and CDR2: SNHLY, FYNNEI. The V end was cut by 6 bases, the J end by 4 bases, with 9 bases between. The CDR3 is 13 amino acids. The CDR3 DNA sequence: TGTGCCAGCAGCGAGCGAGTCACCGGGGAGCTGTTTTTT. This encodes CASSERVTGELFF.

This clonotype was counted at least ten times. CDR3 nucleotides: TGTGCCTGGAGTGTCGGGGGGGCTAGCAATCAGCCCCAGCATTTT. Protein sequence: CAWSVGGASNQPQHF. V gene TRBV30 combines with J gene TRBJ1-5, with a weak D call TRBD1 (6 bases). Trimming cost V 0 bases and J 0 bases, with 9 bases left between them. The CDR3 loop spans 15 amino acids. The germline V gene encodes CDR1 GTSNPN and CDR2 SVGIG (reference sequence).

The table lists this clonotype with many counts. The chain employs TRBV2 and TRBJ1-5; D might be TRBD1 (5 bases). Trimming stripped 6 bases from V and 2 bases from J, with 14 bases between. Germline V gene lookup returns CDR1 SNHLY and CDR2 FYNNEI. The CDR3 is 15 amino acids. The CDR3 region is CASSRRIGGNQPQHF. The DNA of the CDR3 is TGTGCCAGCAGCCGACGGATAGGGGGCAATCAGCCCCAGCATTTT. The full variable domain, in which reference TRBV2 and TRBJ1-5 provide the parts outside the CDR3, is EPEVTQTPSHQVTQMGQEVILRCVPISNHLYFYWYRQILGQKVEFLVSFYNNEISEKSEIFDDQFSVERPDGSNFTLKIRSTKLEDSAMYFCASSRRIGGNQPQHFGDGTRLSIL.

This clonotype was picked up many times. This chain connects TRBV11-2 to TRBJ2-7; no reliable D call. Germline-derived CDR1 and CDR2 are SGHAT and FQNNGV. The CDR3 is made up of 12 amino acids. V lost 3 bases and J lost 3, with 6 bases in between. CDR3 residues: CASSFPGYEQYV. The DNA for the CDR3 is TGTGCCAGCAGCTTCCCAGGCTACGAGCAGTACGTC.

This clonotype was counted only a few times. The chain joins TRBV29-1 to TRBJ2-5; D unresolved. The V and J ends lost 4 bases and 1 base respectively, with 13 bases between them. Germline V lookup: CDR1 SQVTM, CDR2 ANQGSEA. The CDR3 extends over 14 amino acids. The CDR3, as DNA: TGCAGCGTTGGTAGGGTATTTATCCAAGAGACCCAGTACTTC. This encodes CSVGRVFIQETQYF.

The genes are TRBV15 and TRBJ1-4; TRBD1 matches at 7 bases. The CDR3 extends over 17 amino acids. CDR1 is LNHNV and CDR2 is YYDKDF in the germline V gene (reference sequence). V dropped 0 bases and J dropped 5; count of bases not matched to a gene: 9. The CDR3: CATSRELAGTVNEKLFF. For the CDR3, the DNA is TGTGCCACCAGCAGAGAGCTTGCCGGGACAGTCAATGAAAAACTGTTTTTT.

This clonotype showed up many times. V is TRBV14 and J is TRBJ1-1; 7 bases are a match to TRBD1. CDR1 is SGHDN and CDR2 is FVKESK in the germline V gene. The CDR3 runs 16 residues. Trimming at V came to 1 base and at J to 7 bases, leaving 12 bases not matched to a gene. CDR3 nucleotide sequence: TGTGCCAGCAGCCAAGGAGGGTCCGCGGGACAGCTTGAAGCTTTCTTT. It is translated as CASSQGGSAGQLEAFF.

This clonotype was counted ten times or more. CDR3 DNA sequence: TGCGCCAGCAGGGGGGGAGTTGGATACGAGCAGTACGTC. Amino acid sequence: CASRGGVGYEQYV. This sequence joins TRBV10-2 and TRBJ2-7; D is possibly TRBD2 (6 bases). In germline, CDR1 is WSHSY, CDR2 SAAADI. Trimming removed 6 bases from V and 4 bases from J, with 13 bases in between. The CDR3 contains 13 residues.

This clonotype was picked up a small number of times. The chain is built from TRBV3-1 and TRBJ2-3; D unclear. V lost 2 bases to trimming and J lost 6 bases, with 9 bases between them. CDR3 length: 13 amino acids. The germline V gene encodes CDR1 LGHDT and CDR2 YNNKEL (reference sequence). The CDR3 DNA sequence: TGTGCCAGCAGCCAACTCCCGGCCGATACGCAGTATTTT. Its translation is CASSQLPADTQYF.

This clonotype was counted at least ten times. The chain joins TRBV2 to TRBJ2-3; TRBD1 matches 9 bases. Germline loops: CDR1 SNHLY, CDR2 FYNNEI. Unmatched junction bases numbered 4, after V lost 5 bases and J lost 4 bases. This CDR3 region has 14 residues. CDR3 residues: CASSWDRAADTQYF. Written as DNA, the CDR3 is TGTGCCAGCAGTTGGGACAGGGCCGCAGATACGCAGTATTTT.

Ten or more counts support this clonotype. The J gene is TRBJ2-5, the V gene TRBV28; D is unclear. This CDR3 is built from 13 residues. Trimming pared 5 bases from V and 5 bases from J, leaving 12 bases between. CDR1 is MDHEN and CDR2 is SYDVKM in the germline V gene. The CDR3 loop reads CASSTPARETQYF. The CDR3 nucleotides read TGTGCCAGCAGTACGCCAGCACGGGAGACCCAGTACTTC.